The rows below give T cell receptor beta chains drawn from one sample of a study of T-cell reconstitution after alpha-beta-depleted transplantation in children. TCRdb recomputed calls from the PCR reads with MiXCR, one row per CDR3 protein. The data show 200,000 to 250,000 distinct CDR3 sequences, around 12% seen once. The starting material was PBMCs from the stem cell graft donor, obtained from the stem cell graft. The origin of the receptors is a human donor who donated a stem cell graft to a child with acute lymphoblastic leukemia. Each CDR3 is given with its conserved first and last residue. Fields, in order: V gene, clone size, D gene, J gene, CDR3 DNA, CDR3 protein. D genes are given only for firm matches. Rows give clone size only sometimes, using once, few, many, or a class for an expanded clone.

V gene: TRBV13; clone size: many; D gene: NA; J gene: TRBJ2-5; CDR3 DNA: TGTGCCAGCAGCGCCTTATCAGGGCAAGAGACCCAGTACTTC; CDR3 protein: CASSALSGQETQYF
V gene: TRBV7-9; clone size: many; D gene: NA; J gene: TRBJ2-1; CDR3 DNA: TGTGCCAGCAGCTCAGGACGGCTGCACAATGAGCAGTTCTTC; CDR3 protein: CASSSGRLHNEQFF
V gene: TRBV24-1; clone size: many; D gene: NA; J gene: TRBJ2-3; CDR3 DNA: TGTGCCACCAGTGAGACCCTTTTCAATACAGATACGCAGTATTTT; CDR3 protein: CATSETLFNTDTQYF
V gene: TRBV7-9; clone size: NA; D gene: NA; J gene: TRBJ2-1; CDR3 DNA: TGTGCCAGCAGCTTAATGGCCGAAGAGCAGTTCTTC; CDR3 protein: CASSLMAEEQFF
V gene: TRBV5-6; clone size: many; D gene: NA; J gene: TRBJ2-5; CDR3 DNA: TGTGCCAGCAGCTTTCGGGGAGAAGAGACCCAGTACTTC; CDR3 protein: CASSFRGEETQYF
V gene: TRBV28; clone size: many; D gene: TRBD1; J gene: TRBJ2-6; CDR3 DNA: TGTGCCAGCAGTTTTTCCAGGGGGCTTATGGGAGCCAACGTCCTGACTTTC; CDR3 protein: CASSFSRGLMGANVLTF
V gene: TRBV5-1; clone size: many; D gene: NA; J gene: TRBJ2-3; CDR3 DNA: TGCGCCAGCAGCTCTTTTGTCGGGGGTGAAGTGGATACGCAGTATTTT; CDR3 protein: CASSSFVGGEVDTQYF
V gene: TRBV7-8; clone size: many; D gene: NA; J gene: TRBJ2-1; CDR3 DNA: TGTGCCAGCAGCTTAGGAGACGAGAATGAGCAGTTCTTC; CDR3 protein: CASSLGDENEQFF
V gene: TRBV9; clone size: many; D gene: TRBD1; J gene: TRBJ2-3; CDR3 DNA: TGTGCCAGCTCAAGGCTCCGGGACAGGGGGCTTTATACAGATACGCAGTATTTT; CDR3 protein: CASSRLRDRGLYTDTQYF
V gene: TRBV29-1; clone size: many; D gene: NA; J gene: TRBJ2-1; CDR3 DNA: TGCAGCGTTGGGGAGGGGGGATCATACAATGAGCAGTTCTTC; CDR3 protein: CSVGEGGSYNEQFF
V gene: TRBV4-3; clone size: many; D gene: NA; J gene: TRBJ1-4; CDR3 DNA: TGCGCCAGCAGCCAAGGCCCCGCAGCAACTAATGAAAAACTGTTTTTT; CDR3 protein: CASSQGPAATNEKLFF
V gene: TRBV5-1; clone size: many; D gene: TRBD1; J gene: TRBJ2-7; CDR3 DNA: TGCGCCAGCACCTTGGGACAGGGCTCAGGGCAGTACTTC; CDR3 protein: CASTLGQGSGQYF
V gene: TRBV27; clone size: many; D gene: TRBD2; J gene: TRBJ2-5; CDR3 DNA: TGTGCCAGCAGCGGGAGGCCGCTGAAGCTGGTATGGGAGACCCAGTACTTC; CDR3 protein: CASSGRPLKLVWETQYF
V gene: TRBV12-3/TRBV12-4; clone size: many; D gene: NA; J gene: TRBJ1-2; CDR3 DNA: TGTGCCAGCAGTCCACTCCCCCGGGGGCGCGGTGGCTACACCTTC; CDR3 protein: CASSPLPRGRGGYTF
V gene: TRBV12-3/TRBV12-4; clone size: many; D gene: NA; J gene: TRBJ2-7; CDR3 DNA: TGTGCCAGCAGTTTAGAGTTGGGGACGGCGGTCTACGAGCAGTACTTC; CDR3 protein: CASSLELGTAVYEQYF
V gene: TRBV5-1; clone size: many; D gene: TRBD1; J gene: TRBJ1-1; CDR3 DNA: TGCGCCAGCAGCACCGGACCTGACAGGGGGACTGAAGCTTTCTTT; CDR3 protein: CASSTGPDRGTEAFF
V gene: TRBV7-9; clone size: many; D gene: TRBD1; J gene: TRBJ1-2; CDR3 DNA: TGTGCCAGCAGCTTACCTGGACAGGGGGGCTACACCTTC; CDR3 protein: CASSLPGQGGYTF
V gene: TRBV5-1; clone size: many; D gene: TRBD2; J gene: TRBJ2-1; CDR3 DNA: TGCGCCAGCAGCTTGGCCGCGGTAGCGGGGGGGTTTTCCAATGAGCAGTTCTTC; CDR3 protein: CASSLAAVAGGFSNEQFF
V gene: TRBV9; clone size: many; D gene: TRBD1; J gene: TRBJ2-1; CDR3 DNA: TGTGCCAGCAGCGTAGACGGGCCAGGGGGCACCTACAATGAGCAGTTCTTC; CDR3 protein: CASSVDGPGGTYNEQFF
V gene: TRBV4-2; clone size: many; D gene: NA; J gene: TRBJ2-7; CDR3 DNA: TGTGCCAGCAGCCAAGATGTCCCTCGGGGTAGCGGAAGCTCCTACGAGCAGTACTTC; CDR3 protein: CASSQDVPRGSGSSYEQYF
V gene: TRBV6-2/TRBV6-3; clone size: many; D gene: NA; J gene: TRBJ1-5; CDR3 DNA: TGTGCCAGCAGTATCTCCGGGACGGGGAATCAGCCCCAGCATTTT; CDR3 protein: CASSISGTGNQPQHF
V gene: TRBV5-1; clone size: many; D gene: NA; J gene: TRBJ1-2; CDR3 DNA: TGCGCCAGCACTGAATCGACAGGCTATGGCTACACCTTC; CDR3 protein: CASTESTGYGYTF
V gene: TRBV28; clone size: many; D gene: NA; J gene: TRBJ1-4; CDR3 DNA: TGTGCCAGCAGTTCCCCCATTGGGGGAATTCGGGAAAAACTGTTTTTT; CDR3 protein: CASSSPIGGIREKLFF
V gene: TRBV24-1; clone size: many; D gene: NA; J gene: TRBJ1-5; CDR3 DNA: TGTGCCACCAGTGCCATGGGCGGGCAGCCCCAGCATTTT; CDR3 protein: CATSAMGGQPQHF
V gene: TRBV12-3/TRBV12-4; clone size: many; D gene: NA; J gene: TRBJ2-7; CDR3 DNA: TGTGCCAGCAGTTTATACGGCGCCTCCTACGAGCAGTACTTC; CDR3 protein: CASSLYGASYEQYF
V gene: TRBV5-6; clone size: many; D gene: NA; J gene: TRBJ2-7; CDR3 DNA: TGTGCCAGCAGCTTGGGGGGAGGATTTTCCTACGAGCAGTACTTC; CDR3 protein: CASSLGGGFSYEQYF
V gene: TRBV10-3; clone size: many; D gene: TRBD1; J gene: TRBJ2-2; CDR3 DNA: TGTGCCATCAGCGACCCCGGGACAGGGGTAACCGGGGAGCTGTTTTTT; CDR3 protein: CAISDPGTGVTGELFF
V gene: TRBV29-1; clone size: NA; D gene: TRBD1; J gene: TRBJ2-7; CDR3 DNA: TGCAGCGCTGGGACAGGCCGCTCCTACGAGCAGTACTTC; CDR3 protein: CSAGTGRSYEQYF
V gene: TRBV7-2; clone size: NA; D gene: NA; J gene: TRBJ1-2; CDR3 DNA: TGTGCCAGCAGCTGGGAGCGGGGGGGCTATGGCTACACCTTC; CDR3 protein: CASSWERGGYGYTF
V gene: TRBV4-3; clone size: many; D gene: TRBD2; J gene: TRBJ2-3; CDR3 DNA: TGCGCCAGCAGCCAAGAGGGAGGGAAACCAGATACGCAGTATTTT; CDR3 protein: CASSQEGGKPDTQYF
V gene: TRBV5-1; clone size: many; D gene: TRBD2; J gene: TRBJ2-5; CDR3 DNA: TGCGCCAGCAGCCCGAAGGCTAGCGGGGGTTACCAAGAGACCCAGTACTTC; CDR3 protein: CASSPKASGGYQETQYF
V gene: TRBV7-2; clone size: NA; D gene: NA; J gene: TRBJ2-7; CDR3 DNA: TGTGCCAGCAGCGAAGGGGCGGTCCCCACCTACGAGCAGTACTTC; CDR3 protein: CASSEGAVPTYEQYF
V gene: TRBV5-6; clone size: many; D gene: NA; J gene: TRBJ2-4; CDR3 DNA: TGTGCCAGCAGCTCCCTGGCCTCAGCCAAAAACATTCAGTACTTC; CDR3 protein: CASSSLASAKNIQYF
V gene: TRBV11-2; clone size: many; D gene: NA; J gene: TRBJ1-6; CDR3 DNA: TGTGCCAGCAGCTTGAAGGGGAATAATTCACCCCTCCACTTT; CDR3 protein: CASSLKGNNSPLHF
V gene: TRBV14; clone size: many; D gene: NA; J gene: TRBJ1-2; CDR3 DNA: TGTGCCAGCAGCCAAGTGAGCTTCTATGGCTACACCTTC; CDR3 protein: CASSQVSFYGYTF
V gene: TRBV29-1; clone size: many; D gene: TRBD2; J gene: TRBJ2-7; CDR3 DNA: TGCAGCGCGCTCCATAGCGGGGGAACCTACGAGCAGTACTTC; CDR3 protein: CSALHSGGTYEQYF
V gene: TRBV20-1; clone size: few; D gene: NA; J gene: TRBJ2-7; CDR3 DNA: TGCAGTGCTAGAGGGGACGCTTACGAGCAGTACTTC; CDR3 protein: CSARGDAYEQYF
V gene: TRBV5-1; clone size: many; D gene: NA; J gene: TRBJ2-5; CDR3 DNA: TGCGCCAGCAGCTTGGCCACTGGACGGACACAAGAGACCCAGTACTTC; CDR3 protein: CASSLATGRTQETQYF
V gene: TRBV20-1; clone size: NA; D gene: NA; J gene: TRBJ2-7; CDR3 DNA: TGCAGTGCTAGAGATCCCACCTTATCCTACGAGCAGTACTTC; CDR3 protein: CSARDPTLSYEQYF
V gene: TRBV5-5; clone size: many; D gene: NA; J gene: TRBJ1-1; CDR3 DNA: TGTGCCAGCAGCTCGGACAGAATGAACACTGAAGCTTTCTTT; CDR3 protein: CASSSDRMNTEAFF
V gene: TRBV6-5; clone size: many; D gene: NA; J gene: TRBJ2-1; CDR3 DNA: TGTGCCAGCAGTTACAGTCAGTACAATGAGCAGTTCTTC; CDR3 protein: CASSYSQYNEQFF
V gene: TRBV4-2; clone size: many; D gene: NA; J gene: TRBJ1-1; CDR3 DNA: TGTGCCAGCAGCCAAGATTCTGTCCGGTCCACGAGGAACACTGAAGCTTTCTTT; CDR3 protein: CASSQDSVRSTRNTEAFF
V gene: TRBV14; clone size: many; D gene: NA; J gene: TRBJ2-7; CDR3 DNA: TGTGCCAGCAGCCAAGTTATAGGAGGGGGGAATAGCTACGAGCAGTACTTC; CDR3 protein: CASSQVIGGGNSYEQYF
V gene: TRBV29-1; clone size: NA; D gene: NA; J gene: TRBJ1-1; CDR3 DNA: TGCAGCGTGACCGGGACAAGAACTTTCTTT; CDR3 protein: CSVTGTRTFF
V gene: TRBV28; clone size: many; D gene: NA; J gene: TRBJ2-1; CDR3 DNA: TGTGCCAGCAAAGTGGGCACCGAGCAGTTCTTC; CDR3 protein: CASKVGTEQFF
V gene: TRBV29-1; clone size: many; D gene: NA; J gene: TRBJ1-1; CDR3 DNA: TGCAGCGTTGAAGATCGGGGCTCCGACCGACTGAACACTGAAGCTTTCTTT; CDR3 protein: CSVEDRGSDRLNTEAFF
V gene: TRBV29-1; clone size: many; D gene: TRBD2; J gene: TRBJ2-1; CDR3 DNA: TGCAGCGTCCGGGGGACTAGCGGGACCGGGTCCTACAATGAGCAGTTCTTC; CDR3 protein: CSVRGTSGTGSYNEQFF
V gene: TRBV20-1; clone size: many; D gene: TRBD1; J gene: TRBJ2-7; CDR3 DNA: TGCAGTGCTCCGGACAGGGAACACTACGAGCAGTACTTC; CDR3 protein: CSAPDREHYEQYF
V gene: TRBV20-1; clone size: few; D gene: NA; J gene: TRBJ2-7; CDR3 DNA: TGCAGTGCTAGAGCTTGGAGGCCCCTATTCTGCGAGCAGTACTTC; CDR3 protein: CSARAWRPLFCEQYF
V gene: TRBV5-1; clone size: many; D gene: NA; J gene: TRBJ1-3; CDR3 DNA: TGCGCCAGCAGCACCGGGACGGCCCAAAACACCATATATTTT; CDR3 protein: CASSTGTAQNTIYF
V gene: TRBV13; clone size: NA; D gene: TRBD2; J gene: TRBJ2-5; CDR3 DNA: TGTGCCAGCAGCACATTTAGCGGGAGAGATTTCCAAGAGACCCAGTACTTC; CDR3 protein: CASSTFSGRDFQETQYF
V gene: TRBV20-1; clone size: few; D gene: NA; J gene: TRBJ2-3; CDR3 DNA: TGCAGTGCTCGAGGGAGACTGGATACGCAGTATTTT; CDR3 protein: CSARGRLDTQYF
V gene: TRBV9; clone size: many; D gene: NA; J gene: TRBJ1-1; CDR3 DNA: TGTGCCAGCAGCTCCACTGGGGGGGGGCTCGGTACTGAAGCTTTCTTT; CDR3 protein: CASSSTGGGLGTEAFF
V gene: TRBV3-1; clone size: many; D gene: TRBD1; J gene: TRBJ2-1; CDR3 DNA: TGTGCCAGCAGCCAATTCTCGAGTGTCGAGACAGGGGCCTTGGAGGAGCAGTTCTTC; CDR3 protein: CASSQFSSVETGALEEQFF
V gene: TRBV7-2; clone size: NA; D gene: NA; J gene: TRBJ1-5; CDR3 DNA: TGTGCCAGCAGCTTATTACAGGGCCATCAGCCCCAGCATTTT; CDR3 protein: CASSLLQGHQPQHF